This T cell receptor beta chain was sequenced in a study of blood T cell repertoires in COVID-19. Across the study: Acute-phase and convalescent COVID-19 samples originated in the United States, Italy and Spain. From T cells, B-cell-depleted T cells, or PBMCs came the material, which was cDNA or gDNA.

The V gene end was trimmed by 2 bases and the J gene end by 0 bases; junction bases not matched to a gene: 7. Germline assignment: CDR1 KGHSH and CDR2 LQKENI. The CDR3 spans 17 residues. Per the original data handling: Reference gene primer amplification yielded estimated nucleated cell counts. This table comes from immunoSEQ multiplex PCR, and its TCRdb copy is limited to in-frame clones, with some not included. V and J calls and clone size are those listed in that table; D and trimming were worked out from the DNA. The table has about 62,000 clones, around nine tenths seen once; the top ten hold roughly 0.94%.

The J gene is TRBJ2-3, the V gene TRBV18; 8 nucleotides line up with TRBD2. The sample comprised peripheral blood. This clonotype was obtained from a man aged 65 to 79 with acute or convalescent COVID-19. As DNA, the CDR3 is TGTGCCAGCTCACCAGTTCGTGGCGGGAGGAGCACAGATACGCAGTATTTT. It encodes CASSPVRGGRSTDTQYF. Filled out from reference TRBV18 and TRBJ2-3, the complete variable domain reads NAGVMQNPRHLVRRRGQEARLRCSPMKGHSHVYWYRQLPEEGLKFMVYLQKENIIDESGMPKERFSAEFPKEGPSILRIQQVVRGDSAAYFCASSPVRGGRSTDTQYFGPGTRLTVL.